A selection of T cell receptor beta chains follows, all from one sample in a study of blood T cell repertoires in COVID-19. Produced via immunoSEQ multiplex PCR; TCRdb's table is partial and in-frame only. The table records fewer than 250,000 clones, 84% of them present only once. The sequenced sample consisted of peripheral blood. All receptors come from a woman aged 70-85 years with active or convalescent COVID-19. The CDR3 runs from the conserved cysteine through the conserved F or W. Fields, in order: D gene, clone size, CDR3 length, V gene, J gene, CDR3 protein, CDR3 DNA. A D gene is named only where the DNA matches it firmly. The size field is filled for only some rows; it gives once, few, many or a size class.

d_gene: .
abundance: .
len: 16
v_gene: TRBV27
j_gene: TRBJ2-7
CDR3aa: CASSLSQTGLSYEQYF
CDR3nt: TGTGCCAGCAGTTTATCGCAAACAGGGTTATCCTACGAGCAGTACTTC

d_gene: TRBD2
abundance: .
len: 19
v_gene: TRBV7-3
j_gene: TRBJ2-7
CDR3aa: CASSWGGLAANTYIVGQYF
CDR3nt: TGTGCCAGCAGCTGGGGGGGACTAGCGGCTAACACCTATATCGTCGGGCAGTACTTC

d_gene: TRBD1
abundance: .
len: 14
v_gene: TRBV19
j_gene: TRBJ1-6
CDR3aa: CATNRDRAVSPLHF
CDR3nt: TGTGCCACAAACCGGGACAGGGCTGTTTCACCCCTCCACTTT

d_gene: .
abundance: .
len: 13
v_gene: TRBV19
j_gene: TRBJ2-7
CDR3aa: CASSIQGTYEQYF
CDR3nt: TGTGCCAGTAGTATCCAGGGCACCTACGAGCAGTACTTC

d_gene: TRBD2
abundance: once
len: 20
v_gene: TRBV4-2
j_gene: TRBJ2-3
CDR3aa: CASSQEGGLAGVARTDTQYF
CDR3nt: TGTGCCAGCAGCCAAGAAGGTGGGCTAGCGGGAGTTGCGAGAACAGATACGCAGTATTTT

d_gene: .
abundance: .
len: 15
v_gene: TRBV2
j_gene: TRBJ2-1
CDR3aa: CASSEERGGYNEQFF
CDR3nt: TGTGCCAGCAGTGAAGAGAGGGGGGGGTACAATGAGCAGTTCTTC

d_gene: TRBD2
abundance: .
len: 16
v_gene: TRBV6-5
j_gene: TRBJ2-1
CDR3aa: CASSWSLAGVNNEQFF
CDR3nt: TGTGCCAGCAGTTGGAGTCTAGCGGGAGTTAACAATGAGCAGTTCTTC

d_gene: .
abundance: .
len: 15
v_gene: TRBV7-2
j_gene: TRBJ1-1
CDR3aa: CASSPDSLPNTEAFF
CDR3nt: TGTGCCAGCAGCCCTGACAGTTTACCGAACACTGAAGCTTTCTTT

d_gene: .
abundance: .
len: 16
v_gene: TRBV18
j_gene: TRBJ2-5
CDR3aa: CASSPPLDYKKETQYF
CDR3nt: TGTGCCAGCTCACCACCGCTGGACTATAAGAAGGAGACCCAGTACTTC

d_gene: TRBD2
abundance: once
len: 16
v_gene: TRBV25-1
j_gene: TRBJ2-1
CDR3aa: CASSDLGTSPYNEQFF
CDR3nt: TGTGCCAGCAGTGACCTCGGGACTAGCCCCTACAATGAGCAGTTCTTC